The entry that follows covers one T cell receptor (beta chain) sequence. Its antigen is unknown. Subsets obtained from CD4+ cells comprised CD45RA+ naive and CD45RA-negative memory cells. This entry belongs to a study of shared clonotypes between healthy human individuals. CDR3 length equals 14 residues. Germline V lookup: CDR1 SGHTA, CDR2 FQGNSA. Trimming took 4 bases from V and 0 from J, leaving 9 bases between them. Study-level findings and limits: Sharing across four donors was highest in naive CD4 (roughly 5%) and lowest in memory CD8 (roughly 0.4%).

When replicate PCRs were run on sorted subsets, they used 200 ng DNA, about 30,000 T cell genomes. Repertoires were generated with immunoSEQ multiplex PCR, while TCRdb's copy carries only in-frame clones and drops some. The sample yields more than 2 million clones, 85% to 95% seen once. This chain connects TRBV7-2 to TRBJ1-1; D call uncertain. This clonotype originated in a man between 18 and 35 years old in good health. Input material: naive CD4+ T cells sorted from blood. Subset here: CD45RA+ positively selected. The DNA for the CDR3 is TGTGCCAGCAGCTCTAAGACCCTGAACACTGAAGCTTTCTTT. This gives the protein CASSSKTLNTEAFF.